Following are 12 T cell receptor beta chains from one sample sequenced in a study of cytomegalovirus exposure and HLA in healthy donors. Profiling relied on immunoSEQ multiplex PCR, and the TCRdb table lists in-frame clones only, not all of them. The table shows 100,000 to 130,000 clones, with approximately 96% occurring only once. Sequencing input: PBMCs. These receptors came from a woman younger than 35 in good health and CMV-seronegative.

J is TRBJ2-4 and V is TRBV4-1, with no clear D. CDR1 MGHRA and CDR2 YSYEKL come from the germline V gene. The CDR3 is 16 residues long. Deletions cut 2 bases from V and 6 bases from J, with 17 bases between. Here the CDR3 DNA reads TGCGCCAGCAGCCAATTCCCTGCGGCAGCATCAAACATTCAGTACTTC. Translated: CASSQFPAAASNIQYF.

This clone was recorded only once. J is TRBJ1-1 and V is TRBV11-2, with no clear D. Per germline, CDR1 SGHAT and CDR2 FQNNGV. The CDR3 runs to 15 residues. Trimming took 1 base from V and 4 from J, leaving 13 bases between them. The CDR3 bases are TGTGCCAGCAGCTTAGCCGTGAGGGCGTCCACTGAAGCTTTCTTT. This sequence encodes CASSLAVRASTEAFF.

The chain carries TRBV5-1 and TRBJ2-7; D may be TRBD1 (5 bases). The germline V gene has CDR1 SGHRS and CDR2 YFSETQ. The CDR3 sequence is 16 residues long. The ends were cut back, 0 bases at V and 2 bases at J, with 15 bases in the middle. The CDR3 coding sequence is TGCGCCAGCAGCTTGGCCGCACAGGTTTCAGCCTACGAGCAGTACTTC. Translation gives CASSLAAQVSAYEQYF.

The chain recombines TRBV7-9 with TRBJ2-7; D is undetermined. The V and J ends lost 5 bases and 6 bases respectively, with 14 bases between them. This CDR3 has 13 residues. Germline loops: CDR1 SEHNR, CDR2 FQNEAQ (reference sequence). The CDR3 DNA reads TGTGCCAGCAGCACCGTCGCGACTCTCGAGCAGTACTTC. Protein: CASSTVATLEQYF.

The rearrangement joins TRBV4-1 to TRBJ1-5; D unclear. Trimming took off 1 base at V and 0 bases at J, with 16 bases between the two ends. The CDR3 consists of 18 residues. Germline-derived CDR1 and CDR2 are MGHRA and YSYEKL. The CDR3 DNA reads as TGCGCCAGCAGCCAAGCCAACTCAGACACGTATAGCAATCAGCCCCAGCATTTT. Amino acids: CASSQANSDTYSNQPQHF.

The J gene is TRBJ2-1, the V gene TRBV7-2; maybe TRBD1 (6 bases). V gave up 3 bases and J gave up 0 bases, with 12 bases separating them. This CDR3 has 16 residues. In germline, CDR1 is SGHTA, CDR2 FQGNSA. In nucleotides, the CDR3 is TGTGCCAGCAGCTTTTCCCAGGACAGCTCCTACAATGAGCAGTTCTTC. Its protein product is CASSFSQDSSYNEQFF. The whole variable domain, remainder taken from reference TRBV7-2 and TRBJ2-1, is GAGVSQSPSNKVTEKGKDVELRCDPISGHTALYWYRQSLGQGLEFLIYFQGNSAPDKSGLPSDRFSAERTGGSVSTLTIQRTQQEDSAVYLCASSFSQDSSYNEQFFGPGTRLTVL.

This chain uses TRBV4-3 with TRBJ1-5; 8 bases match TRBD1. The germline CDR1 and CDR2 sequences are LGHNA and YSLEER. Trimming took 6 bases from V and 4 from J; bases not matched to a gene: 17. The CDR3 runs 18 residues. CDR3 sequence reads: CASSPDRVGVCWNQPQHF. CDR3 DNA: TGCGCCAGCAGTCCGGACAGGGTCGGGGTATGTTGGAATCAGCCCCAGCATTTT.

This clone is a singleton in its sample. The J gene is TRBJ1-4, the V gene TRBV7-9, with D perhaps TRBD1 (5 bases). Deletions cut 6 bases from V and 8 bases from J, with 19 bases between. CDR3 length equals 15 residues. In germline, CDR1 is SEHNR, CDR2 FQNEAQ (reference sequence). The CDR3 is CASSSNPQGGEKLFF. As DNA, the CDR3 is TGTGCCAGCAGTTCAAACCCCCAGGGAGGAGAAAAACTGTTTTTT.

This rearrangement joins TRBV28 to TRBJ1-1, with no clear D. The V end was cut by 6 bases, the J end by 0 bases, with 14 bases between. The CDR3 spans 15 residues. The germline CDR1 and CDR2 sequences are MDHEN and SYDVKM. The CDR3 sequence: CASRPGEFMNTEAFF. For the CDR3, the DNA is TGTGCCAGCAGACCTGGAGAATTCATGAACACTGAAGCTTTCTTT.

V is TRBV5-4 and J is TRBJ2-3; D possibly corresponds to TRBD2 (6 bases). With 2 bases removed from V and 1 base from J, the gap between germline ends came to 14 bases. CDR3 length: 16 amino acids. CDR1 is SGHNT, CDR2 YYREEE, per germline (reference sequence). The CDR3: CASSFDARGGTDTQYF. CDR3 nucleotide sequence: TGTGCCAGCAGCTTCGATGCTCGCGGGGGCACAGATACGCAGTATTTT.

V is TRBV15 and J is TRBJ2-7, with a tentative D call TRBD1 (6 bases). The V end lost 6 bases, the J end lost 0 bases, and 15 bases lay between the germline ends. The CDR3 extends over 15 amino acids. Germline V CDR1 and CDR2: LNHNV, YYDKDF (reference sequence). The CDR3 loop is CATRVRGQRSYEQYF. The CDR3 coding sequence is TGTGCCACCAGAGTCCGAGGACAGCGCTCCTACGAGCAGTACTTC.

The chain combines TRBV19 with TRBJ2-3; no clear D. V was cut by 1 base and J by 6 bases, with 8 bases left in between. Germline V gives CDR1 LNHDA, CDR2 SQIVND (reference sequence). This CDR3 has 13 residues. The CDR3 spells CASSIVPVDTQYF. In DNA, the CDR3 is TGTGCCAGTAGTATAGTACCGGTGGATACGCAGTATTTT.